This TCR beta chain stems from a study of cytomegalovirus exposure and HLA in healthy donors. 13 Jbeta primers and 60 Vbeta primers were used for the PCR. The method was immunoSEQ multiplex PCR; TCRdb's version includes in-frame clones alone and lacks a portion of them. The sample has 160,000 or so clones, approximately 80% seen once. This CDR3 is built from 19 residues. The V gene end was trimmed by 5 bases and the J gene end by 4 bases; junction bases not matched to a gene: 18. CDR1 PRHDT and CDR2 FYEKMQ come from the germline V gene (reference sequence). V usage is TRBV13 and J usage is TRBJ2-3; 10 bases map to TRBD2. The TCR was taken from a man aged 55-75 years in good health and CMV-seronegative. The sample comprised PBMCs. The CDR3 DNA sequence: TGTGCCAGCAGCCAGGGGTGGAGCGGGGGGGGCCGGGAAGCAGATACGCAGTATTTT. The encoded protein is CASSQGWSGGGREADTQYF.